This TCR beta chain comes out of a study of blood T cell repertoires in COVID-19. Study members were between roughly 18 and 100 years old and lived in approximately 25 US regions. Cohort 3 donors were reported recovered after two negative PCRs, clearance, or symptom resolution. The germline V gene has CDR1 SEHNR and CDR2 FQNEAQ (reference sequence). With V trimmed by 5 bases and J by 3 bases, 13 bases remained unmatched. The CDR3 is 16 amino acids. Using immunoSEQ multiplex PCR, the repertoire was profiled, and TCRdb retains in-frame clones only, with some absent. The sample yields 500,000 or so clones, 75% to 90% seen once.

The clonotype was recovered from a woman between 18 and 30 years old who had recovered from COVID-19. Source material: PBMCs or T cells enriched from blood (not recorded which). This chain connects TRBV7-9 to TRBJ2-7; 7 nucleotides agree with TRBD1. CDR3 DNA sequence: TGTGCCAGCAGCCGTACCCTCGGGACAGTAAACTACGAGCAGTACTTC. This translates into CASSRTLGTVNYEQYF. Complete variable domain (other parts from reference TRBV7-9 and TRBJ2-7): DTGVSQNPRHKITKRGQNVTFRCDPISEHNRLYWYRQTLGQGPEFLTYFQNEAQLEKSRLLSDRFSAERPKGSFSTLEIQRTEQGDSAMYLCASSRTLGTVNYEQYFGPGTRLTVT.